The source of this TCR beta chain is a study of cytomegalovirus exposure and HLA in healthy donors. General observations from the study: As was reported, the classifier diagnosed cytomegalovirus status with high specificity and sensitivity. Reported findings show TCR beta sequences accurately forecast HLA-A and HLA-B alleles in most subjects. Cytomegalovirus-associated status was assigned to about 150 TCR beta chains. The likely explanation for a cluster of highly shared sequence variants was sequencing artifact.

A single count supports this clone. The antigen remains unidentified. J was trimmed by 4 bases and V by 2 bases; bases with no gene match: 8. The CDR3 has 15 residues. Germline V gives CDR1 SGHNT, CDR2 YYREEE (reference sequence). With 60 Vbeta and 13 Jbeta primers, the PCR was carried out. Measured with immunoSEQ multiplex PCR; TCRdb has only the in-frame clones, and not every one. The sample includes roughly 100,000 clones, less than 85% seen only once; the top ten take 7% to 10%. The chain carries TRBV5-4 and TRBJ2-7; TRBD2 agrees at 8 bases. The sequence came from a man aged 40-50 years in good health and CMV-seropositive. The material sequenced was PBMCs. The DNA for the CDR3 is TGTGCCAGCAGCTTAGGGCGGGGGGCCGGGTACGAGCAGTACTTC. This translates into CASSLGRGAGYEQYF.